The rows below give T cell receptor beta chains drawn from one sample of a study of identical twins. A single record per CDR3 protein comes from TCRdb applying MiXCR to the 5' RACE reads. The sample carries around 280,000 distinct CDR3 sequences, 6.5% to 9.5% recorded once. These sequences were also reported in another study, on yellow fever vaccine responses in identical twins.

Sequencing input: memory (CD45RO+) T cells sorted from blood. The receptors derive from a woman aged 18-29 years in good health. Each CDR3 is given with its conserved first and last residue. The D gene is left open where the match is weak. Not every row has a clone size; where given, it reads once, few, many or a size class.

TRBV24-1,TRBJ2-1,many,NA,TGTGCCACCAGTGTCCGAGGCGGCAGGGCGGGCAATGAGCAGTTCTTC,CATSVRGGRAGNEQFF
TRBV6-1,TRBJ2-3,NA,TRBD2,TGTGCCAGCAGTCAGACTAGCGGTACTAGCACAGATACGCAGTATTTT,CASSQTSGTSTDTQYF
TRBV7-2,TRBJ1-1,NA,TRBD1,TGTGCCAGCAGCCCGCAAGGACAGGGGTACACTGAAGCTCTCTTT,CASSPQGQGYTEALF
TRBV4-2,TRBJ2-3,many,TRBD2,TGTGCCACCAGCTCGGGACTAGCGGACACAGATACGCAGTATTTT,CATSSGLADTDTQYF
TRBV20-1,TRBJ1-1,many,NA,TGCAGTGCTAGATACTACACTGAAGCTTTCTTT,CSARYYTEAFF
TRBV5-1,TRBJ2-1,NA,NA,TGCGCCAGCAGCGCCTGGGGTTCGAACGACAATGAGCAGTTCTTC,CASSAWGSNDNEQFF
TRBV12-3/TRBV12-4,TRBJ2-7,NA,NA,TGTGCCAGCAGTTTAGCGTTATTCCTCTCCTACGAGCAGTACTTC,CASSLALFLSYEQYF
TRBV6-1,TRBJ2-5,NA,NA,TGTGCCAGCGGCGGGACAGTCGGCCGAGAGACCCAGTACTTC,CASGGTVGRETQYF
TRBV20-1,TRBJ1-2,NA,NA,TGCAGTGCTCCTCTTCCAGGCAACTATGGCTACACCTTC,CSAPLPGNYGYTF
TRBV5-6,TRBJ2-5,NA,NA,TGTGCCAGCAGCCCCCTTGGGGGGGGGCACGAGACCCAGTACTTC,CASSPLGGGHETQYF
TRBV20-1,TRBJ2-5,few,TRBD1,TGCAGTGCTAGGAAATACAGGGGCGAACAAGAGACCCAGTACTTC,CSARKYRGEQETQYF
TRBV27,TRBJ1-1,few,TRBD1,TGTGCCAGCAGGGTAGGGGGCGTGAACACTGAAGCTTTCTTT,CASRVGGVNTEAFF
TRBV24-1,TRBJ2-3,few,NA,TGTGCCCCCGGAATACGGAATACAGGGCGCCCTCTTGAAGATACGCAGTATTTT,CAPGIRNTGRPLEDTQYF
TRBV28,TRBJ2-5,few,TRBD1,TGTGCCAGCAGTTTTCGGACAGGGCGGCAAGAGACCCAGTACTTC,CASSFRTGRQETQYF
TRBV5-1,TRBJ1-6,many,NA,TGCGCCAGCAGCTTGTCTGTTGGCTCCTATAATTCACCCCTCCACTTT,CASSLSVGSYNSPLHF
TRBV20-1,TRBJ2-1,many,TRBD2,TGCAGTGCTAGTGGGCTAGCGGGAGAGGTTGAGCAGTTCTTC,CSASGLAGEVEQFF
TRBV3-1,TRBJ2-1,NA,NA,TGTGCCAGCAGCCTCAGGGATGGTGAGCAGTTCTTC,CASSLRDGEQFF
TRBV6-4,TRBJ1-1,NA,NA,TGTGCCAGCAGTCCGCAGGGCATTGAGGGGACTGAAGCTTTCTTT,CASSPQGIEGTEAFF
TRBV6-1,TRBJ1-6,many,NA,TGTGCCAGCCAGACGGGGGGGATTAATTCACCCCTCCACTTT,CASQTGGINSPLHF
TRBV7-3,TRBJ2-7,NA,TRBD2,TGTGCCAGCAGCTTAATGGGCCAGGGAGGGTACGAGCAGTACTTC,CASSLMGQGGYEQYF
TRBV19,TRBJ1-1,NA,NA,TGTGCCAGTAGTATCATTGGGGGCAGCACTGAAGCTTTCTTT,CASSIIGGSTEAFF
TRBV4-1,TRBJ2-5,NA,NA,TGCGCCAGCAGCCTAACCGGGACGGGGCAAGAGACCCAGTACTTC,CASSLTGTGQETQYF
TRBV3-1,TRBJ2-1,NA,NA,TGTGCCAGCAGCCAAGGCTCGAGCTCCTACAATGAGCAGTTCTTC,CASSQGSSSYNEQFF
TRBV3-1,TRBJ1-1,NA,NA,TGTGCCAGCAGCCGTTTACAGAAGAACACTGAAGCTTTCTTT,CASSRLQKNTEAFF
TRBV12-3/TRBV12-4,TRBJ2-7,NA,TRBD1,TGTGCCAGCAGACACACAGGGGGCTACGAGCAGTACTTC,CASRHTGGYEQYF
TRBV5-1,TRBJ2-1,many,NA,TGCGCCAGCAGTGGGGGGCTCAGCTCCTACAATGAGCAGTTCTTC,CASSGGLSSYNEQFF
TRBV12-3/TRBV12-4,TRBJ2-3,many,NA,TGTGCCAGCAGTTTAGGGGGGGGGCATGAGTATTTT,CASSLGGGHEYF
TRBV21-1,TRBJ2-3,few,NA,TGTGCCAGCAGCAAAAAAATCCGGGGCCGCACAGATACGCAGTATTTT,CASSKKIRGRTDTQYF
TRBV9,TRBJ1-2,NA,NA,TGTGCCAGCAGCATTTACACCGGGACGATCTTTGGCTACACCTTC,CASSIYTGTIFGYTF
TRBV6-2/TRBV6-3,TRBJ2-5,many,NA,TGTGCCAGCAGTTACCTTTCTGACCCAAGGGAGACCCAGTACTTC,CASSYLSDPRETQYF
TRBV6-5,TRBJ2-1,NA,TRBD2,TGTGCCAGCAGTTACTCAGGACTAGCGGGAGTTGAGCAGTTCTTC,CASSYSGLAGVEQFF
TRBV5-6,TRBJ1-6,few,NA,TGTGCCAGCGCTTCACCCCTCCACTTT,CASASPLHF
TRBV25-1,TRBJ2-4,NA,NA,TGTGCCAGCAGCACAGGAGCTCTAGCCAAAAACATTCAGTACTTC,CASSTGALAKNIQYF
TRBV12-5,TRBJ2-1,NA,NA,TGTGCTAGTGGTTTGGTAAACGGGAGTAGCAATGAGCAGTTCTTC,CASGLVNGSSNEQFF
TRBV27,TRBJ2-3,many,NA,TGTGCCGCCCGAAGGGACAGCACAGATACGCAGTATTTT,CAARRDSTDTQYF
TRBV5-1,TRBJ2-3,many,NA,TGCGCCAGCAGCTTGGCCCGGGGCACAGATACGCAGTATTTT,CASSLARGTDTQYF
TRBV5-6,TRBJ1-5,NA,NA,TGTGCCAGCAGCAGGAGGAACAATCAGCCCCAGCATTTT,CASSRRNNQPQHF
TRBV20-1,TRBJ1-1,few,TRBD1,TGCAGTGCTAGCCGACAGGGGGCGGACACTGAAGCTTTCTTT,CSASRQGADTEAFF
TRBV12-3/TRBV12-4,TRBJ1-5,few,NA,TGTGCCAGCACCACGGGGGGGCGCAGTCAGCCCCAGCATTTT,CASTTGGRSQPQHF
TRBV20-1,TRBJ2-3,NA,NA,TGCAGTGCTAGAGTGGGGGGGCCGGGCACAGATACGCAGTATTTT,CSARVGGPGTDTQYF
TRBV5-1,TRBJ1-1,many,NA,TGCGCCAGCAGCTTAGAACCCGGGATCCAGGGGCTGAATACTGAAGCTTTCTTT,CASSLEPGIQGLNTEAFF
TRBV6-2/TRBV6-3,TRBJ2-1,few,NA,TGTGCCAGCAGTTACGCGGACGAGAACAATGAGCAGTTCTTC,CASSYADENNEQFF
TRBV3-1,TRBJ2-7,NA,NA,TGTGCCAGCAGCCAACTTATATCCAGCGAGCAGTACTTC,CASSQLISSEQYF
TRBV2,TRBJ2-2,NA,TRBD1,TGTGCCAGCTTGTGGACAGGGAACACCGGGGAGCTGTTTTTT,CASLWTGNTGELFF
TRBV20-1,TRBJ2-3,NA,NA,TGCAGTGGCCAGGCGGCCCACCTGAACAGGGTAGGCACAGATACGCAGTATTTT,CSGQAAHLNRVGTDTQYF
TRBV28,TRBJ2-3,few,TRBD1,TGTGCCAGCAGTTTATGGGGACAGTCTAGCACAGATACGCAGTATTTT,CASSLWGQSSTDTQYF
TRBV20-1,TRBJ1-1,many,TRBD1,TGCAGTGCTCGAGGGGGACAGGACTATGAAGCTTTCTTT,CSARGGQDYEAFF
TRBV12-3/TRBV12-4,TRBJ2-7,many,TRBD2,TGTGCCAGCAGTTTAGGAGGACTAGCGGGAGGGCCGCTTTACTTC,CASSLGGLAGGPLYF
TRBV2,TRBJ2-7,few,TRBD1,TGTGCCAGCAGTGGTCCTGGGACAGGGGGCTACGAGCAGTACTTC,CASSGPGTGGYEQYF